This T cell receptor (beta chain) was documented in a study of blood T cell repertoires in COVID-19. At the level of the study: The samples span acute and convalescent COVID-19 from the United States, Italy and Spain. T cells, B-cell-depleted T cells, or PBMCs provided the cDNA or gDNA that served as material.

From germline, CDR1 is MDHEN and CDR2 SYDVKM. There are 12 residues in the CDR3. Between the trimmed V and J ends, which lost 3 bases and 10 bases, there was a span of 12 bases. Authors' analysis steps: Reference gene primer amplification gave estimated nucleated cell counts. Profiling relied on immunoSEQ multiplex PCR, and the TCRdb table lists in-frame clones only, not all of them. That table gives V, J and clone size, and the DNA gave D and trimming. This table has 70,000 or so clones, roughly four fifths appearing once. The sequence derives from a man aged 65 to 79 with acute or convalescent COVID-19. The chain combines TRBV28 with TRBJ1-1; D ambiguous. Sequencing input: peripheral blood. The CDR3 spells CASSLGDFGAFF. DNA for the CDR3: TGTGCCAGCAGTTTGGGTGACTTTGGAGCTTTCTTT.